These 15 T cell receptor beta chains were sequenced from one sample in a study of naive and memory T cell subsets. General study findings and limits: Possibly reflecting memory cells re-expressing CD45RA, a few larger clonotypes occurred in naive repertoires, especially CD8.

An equimolar mix of two oligonucleotides served as the beta constant-region primer for TRBC1 and TRBC2. Ligated cDNA was amplified by four rounds of PCR with nested alpha and beta constant-region primers and SP2. TCRdb processed the UMI-ligation and nested PCR reads anew with MiXCR; each CDR3 protein has one entry. The data contain roughly 150,000 distinct CDR3 sequences, roughly 22% of them seen just once; the ten biggest clones take up 0.095% to 0.12%. No antigen has been assigned to these receptors. Sequences were obtained from naive CD4+ T cells from blood. Source of these receptors: a human donor in good health.

In this sample, this clonotype turned up many times. V and J are TRBV6-6 and TRBJ2-5; 11 bases are shared with TRBD2. Looked up from germline, CDR1 is MNHNY and CDR2 is SVGAGI (reference sequence). Trimming removed 4 bases from V and 7 bases from J; junction bases left unmatched: 11. CDR3 length: 16 amino acids. The CDR3 spells CASSSNSGRVSGTQYF. The CDR3 DNA reads TGTGCCAGCAGTTCCAATAGCGGGAGGGTAAGCGGGACCCAGTACTTC.

In this sample, this clonotype turned up once. The chain employs TRBV28 and TRBJ1-5; TRBD1 matches at 8 bases. The CDR3 length is 16 residues. Germline loops: CDR1 MDHEN, CDR2 SYDVKM. V was pared by 7 bases and J by 3 bases, with 11 bases of the junction left unmatched. CDR3 sequence reads: CASTQGAGLVNQPQHF. CDR3 bases: TGTGCCAGCACCCAGGGGGCCGGGTTGGTCAATCAGCCCCAGCATTTT.

This clonotype was counted ten times or more. This chain joins TRBV3-1 and TRBJ2-3; D may be TRBD1 (6 bases). V was shortened by 0 bases and J by 2 bases, with 12 bases between the two germline ends. This CDR3 is 16 amino acids long. Germline V gene data show CDR1 as LGHDT and CDR2 as YNNKEL (reference sequence). The CDR3 DNA reads as TGTGCCAGCAGCCAAGAGGTGGGGGCGAACACAGATACGCAGTATTTT. Its translation is CASSQEVGANTDTQYF.

The sample holds many counts of this clonotype. The chain couples TRBV3-1 to TRBJ2-7; D ambiguous. Per the germline V gene, CDR1 is LGHDT and CDR2 is YNNKEL (reference sequence). The CDR3 contains 11 residues. V lost 4 bases to trimming and J lost 7 bases, with 8 bases between them. CDR3 nucleotides: TGTGCCAGCAGCCTATTGTCTGAGCAGTACTTC. Its translation is CASSLLSEQYF.

As concerns this clonotype: One end of the junction does not line up with germline, which may come from a read error. CDR3 sequence reads: CASSSDRDTEAFF. In DNA, the CDR3 is TGTGCCAGTAGCTCTGACAGGGATACTGAAGCTTTCTTT. The chain employs TRBV5-6 and TRBJ1-1, with TRBD1 matching over 7 bases. CDR1 and CDR2 from the germline V gene are SGHDT and YYEEEE. CDR3 length equals 13 residues.

This clonotype was seen a single time. With a much larger clone just one base away, this may be a read error. This chain uses TRBV7-3 with TRBJ2-3; 10 bases match TRBD2. The CDR3 runs to 18 residues. V shed 4 bases and J 4 bases; nucleotides not matched to a gene: 14. CDR1 is SGHTA, CDR2 FQGTGA, per germline. The DNA for the CDR3 is TGTGCCAGCAGCTCGATGCATCTAGCGGGAGTTTCTTCAGATACGCAGTATTTT. As protein: CASSSMHLAGVSSDTQYF.

The rearrangement joins TRBV20-1 to TRBJ2-6, with D possibly TRBD2 on 6 matching bases. From germline, CDR1 is DFQATT and CDR2 SNEGSKA (reference sequence). The V and J ends lost 0 bases and 1 base respectively, with 10 bases between them. This CDR3 has 16 amino acids. CDR3 bases: TGCAGTGCTAGAGAGCGGGGTCCTTCTGGGGCCAACGTCCTGACTTTC. Protein sequence: CSARERGPSGANVLTF.

The V gene is TRBV7-2, the J gene TRBJ2-3; tentatively, D is TRBD2 (5 bases). Trimming shortened V by 6 bases and J by 4 bases, and 17 bases separated the two germline ends. Germline-derived CDR1 and CDR2 are SGHTA and FQGNSA. CDR3 size: 15 residues. The CDR3 coding sequence is TGTGCCAGCAGTACTACCCTAGCCTACGCAGATACGCAGTATTTT. It yields the protein CASSTTLAYADTQYF.

This clonotype was counted a single time. The chain recombines TRBV6-5 with TRBJ2-7; TRBD2 aligns across 9 bases. V lost 0 bases, J lost 0 bases, and 6 bases stayed unmatched. Per the germline V gene, CDR1 is MNHEY and CDR2 is SVGAGI. This CDR3 has 17 amino acids. The CDR3 sequence: CASSYSQSGRSSYEQYF. The CDR3 DNA reads as TGTGCCAGCAGTTACTCCCAGAGCGGGAGGAGCTCCTACGAGCAGTACTTC.

The V gene is TRBV20-1, the J gene TRBJ2-7; the D gene is possibly TRBD1 (5 bases). The V end was cut by 4 bases, the J end by 2 bases, with 9 bases between. Germline assignment: CDR1 DFQATT and CDR2 SNEGSKA (reference sequence). This CDR3 contains 12 residues. The CDR3 region is CSAKGNTYEQYF. CDR3 nucleotides: TGCAGTGCTAAGGGGAATACCTACGAGCAGTACTTC.

This clonotype occurred many times. The chain carries TRBV6-2 or TRBV6-3 and TRBJ1-5; a possible D gene is TRBD1 (5 bases). The CDR3 loop spans 13 amino acids. The V gene lost 6 bases and the J gene lost 7 bases, with 13 bases spanning the gap. Germline CDR1 reads MNHEY; CDR2 reads SVGEGT. In DNA form, the CDR3 reads TGTGCCAGCAGCAGGGCCGGAGGCCAGCCCCAGCATTTT. Amino acid sequence: CASSRAGGQPQHF.

This clonotype was recorded many times. The chain couples TRBV28 to TRBJ2-7; 8 bases fit TRBD1. The CDR3 loop spans 16 amino acids. The V and J ends lost 5 bases and 5 bases, in that order; junction bases with no gene match: 14. Germline lookup yields CDR1 MDHEN and CDR2 SYDVKM. In DNA, the CDR3 is TGTGCCAGCAGTCCTCATCAGGGGGCTGGTATCAACGAGCAGTACTTC. As protein: CASSPHQGAGINEQYF.

This clonotype was picked up a small number of times. This CDR3 is CASSRGTVSSYEQYF. The CDR3 coding sequence is TGTGCCAGCAGCCGAGGAACGGTAAGCTCCTACGAGCAGTACTTC. V and J are TRBV4-2 and TRBJ2-7; D is uncertain. CDR1 and CDR2 from the germline V gene are LGHNA and YNFKEQ. Trimming removed 4 bases from V and 0 bases from J, with 13 bases in between. The CDR3 runs 15 residues.

This chain's CDR3 is CASSFEPRLAGIGEQFF. Written as DNA, the CDR3 is TGTGCCAGCAGCTTTGAACCGCGACTAGCGGGAATCGGTGAGCAGTTCTTC. The chain is built from TRBV5-4 and TRBJ2-1, with 11 bases fitting TRBD2. V lost 2 bases and J lost 9; bases outside the gene matches: 13. CDR3 length: 17 residues. Germline CDR1 SGHNT, CDR2 YYREEE (reference sequence).

The CDR3 sequence is CASSPSSGVNTEAFF. In DNA, the CDR3 is TGTGCCAGCTCACCTAGTTCTGGGGTGAACACTGAAGCTTTCTTT. The rearrangement uses TRBV18 and TRBJ1-1; no clear D. CDR1 and CDR2 (germline): KGHSH, LQKENI. The V end was cut by 3 bases, the J end by 0 bases, with 11 bases between. The CDR3 consists of 15 residues.